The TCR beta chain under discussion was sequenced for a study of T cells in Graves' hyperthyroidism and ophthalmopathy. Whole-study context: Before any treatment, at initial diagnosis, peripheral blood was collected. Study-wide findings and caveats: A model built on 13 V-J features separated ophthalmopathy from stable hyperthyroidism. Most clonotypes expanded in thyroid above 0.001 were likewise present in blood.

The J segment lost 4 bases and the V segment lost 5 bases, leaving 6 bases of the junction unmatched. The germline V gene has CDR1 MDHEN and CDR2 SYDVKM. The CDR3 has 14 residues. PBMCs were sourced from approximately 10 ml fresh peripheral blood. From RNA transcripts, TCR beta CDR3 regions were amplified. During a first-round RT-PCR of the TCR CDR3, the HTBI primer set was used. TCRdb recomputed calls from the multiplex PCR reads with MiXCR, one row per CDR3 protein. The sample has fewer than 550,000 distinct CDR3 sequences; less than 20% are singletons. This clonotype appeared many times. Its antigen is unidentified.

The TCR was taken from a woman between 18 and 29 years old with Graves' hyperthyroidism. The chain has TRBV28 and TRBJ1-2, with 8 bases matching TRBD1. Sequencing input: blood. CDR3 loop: CASSTTGTGYGYTF. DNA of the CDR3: TGTGCCAGCAGTACGACAGGGACAGGCTATGGCTACACCTTC.